The subject of this entry is one TCR beta chain. The data were obtained in a study of Graves' ophthalmopathy and Graves' hyperthyroidism. The overall study: The study drew peripheral blood at initial diagnosis, before any treatment.

The CDR3 spans 14 residues. Trimming pared 6 bases from V and 4 bases from J, leaving 13 bases between. Germline V gives CDR1 MNHNS, CDR2 SASEGT. The study amplified TCR beta CDR3 regions using RNA transcripts. First-round RT-PCR used HTBI primers; second-round multiplex PCR followed. TCRdb independently ran MiXCR on the multiplex PCR reads; one entry per CDR3 protein. This sample has roughly 380,000 distinct CDR3 sequences, with roughly 14% found just once. This chain connects TRBV6-1 to TRBJ1-5; a possible D gene is TRBD1 (6 bases). The specimen sequenced was peripheral blood. The clonotype originates from a young woman with stable Graves' hyperthyroidism. The DNA of the CDR3 is TGTGCCAGCAGCATTCAGGGGCCGAATCAGCCCCAGCATTTT. The encoded protein is CASSIQGPNQPQHF.